Sequencing of this T cell receptor beta chain was carried out in a study of patients and donors after allogeneic stem cell transplantation. Trimming shortened V by 0 bases and J by 2 bases, and 14 bases separated the two germline ends. CDR3 size: 16 residues. Per the germline V gene, CDR1 is DFQATT and CDR2 is SNEGSKA (reference sequence). MiXCR, applied by TCRdb to the RT-PCR reads, yields one record per CDR3 protein. The sample has about 960,000 distinct CDR3 sequences; approximately 19% are singletons. In its sample, this clonotype was seen a few times. The sequencing input was blood, either unsorted or a sorted T cell fraction (not recorded which). The chain couples TRBV20-1 to TRBJ1-5; D is perhaps TRBD1 (6 bases). The clonotype was recovered from a human donor who was either an allogeneic HSCT recipient or a stem cell or donor lymphocyte infusion donor (not recorded which). It is not recorded whose cells these are; they may come from a transplant donor. CDR3 region: CSAREGRGVGNQPQHF. The CDR3 region has the DNA TGCAGTGCTAGAGAGGGGAGGGGGGTTGGCAATCAGCCCCAGCATTTT.